This record concerns one T cell receptor beta chain sequence. Its antigen is unknown. V gave up 4 bases and J gave up 0 bases, with 7 bases separating them. In germline, CDR1 is SEHNR, CDR2 FQNEAQ (reference sequence). This CDR3 is built from 14 residues. TCRdb processed the reads anew with MiXCR; each CDR3 protein has one entry. The table has 85,000 to 120,000 distinct CDR3 sequences, 15% to 20% seen once. The data were taken from a study of T cell repertoires in cytomegalovirus infection. Study at large: Carrying CMV and the relevant HLA type showed in public TCR beta signatures.

Findings and caveats of the study: Predominance within the ex vivo response was attributable to HLA-C-restricted CMV-specific TCR beta clonotypes. Pooled public TCR beta family frequency picked out CMV carriers with the relevant HLA.

J is TRBJ1-3 and V is TRBV7-9; possibly TRBD1 for D (5 bases). The clonotype originates from a human donor in good health (CMV status not recorded). Some clones in this sample may be carry-over from other donors' samples. Material: PBMCs. CDR3 loop: CASSWGSSGNTIYF. CDR3 DNA: TGTGCCAGCAGCTGGGGGAGCTCTGGAAACACCATATATTTT. The full variable domain, completed using reference TRBV7-9 and TRBJ1-3, is DTGVSQNPRHKITKRGQNVTFRCDPISEHNRLYWYRQTLGQGPEFLTYFQNEAQLEKSRLLSDRFSAERPKGSFSTLEIQRTEQGDSAMYLCASSWGSSGNTIYFGEGSWLTVV.